This TCR beta chain was sequenced in a study of T cell repertoires in cytomegalovirus infection. About the research overall: The public TCR beta signatures pointed to both CMV infection and matching HLA type.

CDR3 length equals 15 residues. In germline, CDR1 is SGHRS, CDR2 YFSETQ. Trimming removed 0 bases at V and 4 bases at J, with 13 bases between. In TCRdb, the reads were re-called with MiXCR into one record per CDR3 protein. The sample contains fewer than 6,500 distinct CDR3 sequences, approximately 53% of which appear only once. In this sample, this clonotype turned up a few times. Its antigen is unknown. Points from the study as a whole: Predominance within the ex vivo response was attributable to HLA-C-restricted CMV-specific TCR beta clonotypes. Frequencies of public TCR beta families were cumulated, and this identified carriers of CMV plus the relevant HLA.

The chain carries TRBV5-1 and TRBJ1-1; D remains ambiguous. This TCR was recovered from a human donor in good health (CMV status not recorded). Some clones in this sample may be carry-over from other donors' samples. Sequencing was performed on PBMCs, sequenced either directly or after in vitro stimulation (not recorded which). The CDR3 bases are TGCGCCAGCAGCTTGGATGAACGGATGGGCACTGAAGCTTTCTTT. This encodes CASSLDERMGTEAFF.